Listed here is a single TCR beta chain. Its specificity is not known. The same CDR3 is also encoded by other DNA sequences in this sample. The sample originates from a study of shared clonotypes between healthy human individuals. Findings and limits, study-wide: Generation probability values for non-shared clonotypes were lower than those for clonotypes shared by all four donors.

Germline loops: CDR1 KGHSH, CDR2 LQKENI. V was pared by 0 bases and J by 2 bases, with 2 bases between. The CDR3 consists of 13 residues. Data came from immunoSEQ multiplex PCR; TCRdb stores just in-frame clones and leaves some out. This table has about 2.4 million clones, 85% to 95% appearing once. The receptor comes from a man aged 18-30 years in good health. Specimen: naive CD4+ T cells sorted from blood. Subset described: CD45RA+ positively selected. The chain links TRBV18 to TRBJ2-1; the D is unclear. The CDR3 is CASSPPAYNEQFF. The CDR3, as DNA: TGTGCCAGCTCACCACCAGCCTACAATGAGCAGTTCTTC. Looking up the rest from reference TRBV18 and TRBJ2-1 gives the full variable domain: NAGVMQNPRHLVRRRGQEARLRCSPMKGHSHVYWYRQLPEEGLKFMVYLQKENIIDESGMPKERFSAEFPKEGPSILRIQQVVRGDSAAYFCASSPPAYNEQFFGPGTRLTVL.